This T cell receptor (beta chain) emerged from a study of T cells in localized non-small cell lung cancer. As regards this clone: Its target is unknown.

The data were produced by immunoSEQ multiplex PCR, yet TCRdb's version contains in-frame clones alone and is incomplete. The sample yields about 53,000 clones, over 80% seen once. Trimming took 4 bases from V and 9 from J, leaving 7 bases between them. The germline CDR1 and CDR2 sequences are SGHTA and FQGTGA. This CDR3 contains 11 residues. Overall study results and limits: Appearances in adjacent lung were noted for a median approximately 50 of the top 100 tumor clones. Tumor showed lower T cell clonality than uninvolved adjacent lung, where it was highest.

Sequenced material: peripheral blood mononuclear cells, taken before any cancer treatment. This clonotype was sampled from a man between 40 and 69 years old with stage III lung adenocarcinoma. V gene TRBV7-3 combines with J gene TRBJ2-1, with no clear D. The CDR3 DNA follows: TGTGCCAGCAGCTCCTCAGGTGAGCAGTTCTTC. Its translation: CASSSSGEQFF.